The next 4 T cell receptor beta chains were all read from a single sample in a study of T cells in narcolepsy. Generated by immunoSEQ multiplex PCR, the TCRdb table keeps only in-frame clones and is missing some. The sample comprises tens of thousands of clones, around 79% of which are singletons, and under 1.2% rests with the top ten. The sample was CD45RA- memory CD4+ T cells from PBMCs. These receptors came from a human donor with narcolepsy.

Remarks on this clone: At one boundary the junction diverges from the germline segment, which might be a read error. The chain combines TRBV2 with TRBJ1-2; the D is unclear. Per germline, CDR1 SNHLY and CDR2 FYNNEI. The CDR3 sequence is 12 residues long. The CDR3 coding sequence is TGTGCCAGCCGTGAGGGAAACTATGGCTACACCTTC. Translating it yields CASREGNYGYTF.

The chain employs TRBV6-6 and TRBJ2-2, with TRBD1 identical over 7 bases. The V gene end was trimmed by 6 bases and the J gene end by 5 bases; junction bases not matched to a gene: 9. The CDR3 totals 15 residues. Germline-derived CDR1 and CDR2 are MNHNY and SVGAGI (reference sequence). DNA of the CDR3: TGTGCCAGCAGACAGACAGGGTTGGGGACCGGGGAGCTGTTTTTT. Translating gives CASRQTGLGTGELFF.

The chain joins TRBV28 to TRBJ1-5; D unclear. This CDR3 has 16 residues. Germline CDR1 is MDHEN and CDR2 is SYDVKM. The germline V and J ends were trimmed by 5 bases and 0 bases, with 14 bases remaining between them. CDR3: CASSPLGLYSNQPQHF. Here the CDR3 DNA reads TGTGCCAGCAGTCCGCTGGGATTATATAGCAATCAGCCCCAGCATTTT.

This clone was observed a single time. V usage is TRBV18 and J usage is TRBJ2-7; D gene unclear. Germline lookup yields CDR1 KGHSH and CDR2 LQKENI. Trimming left V 3 bases short and J 4 bases short, with 7 bases between. This CDR3 region has 12 residues. As DNA, the CDR3 is TGTGCCAGCTCACCTTCCCTTTACGAGCAGTACTTC. This codes for CASSPSLYEQYF.